This T cell receptor beta chain was sequenced for a study of T cells expressing NK-cell markers. For the study at large: Sorted CD3+CD56+NKG2C+, CD3+CD56+NKG2C- and CD3+CD56-NKG2C+ T-cell subsets were beta-chain profiled.

From the 5' RACE reads, TCRdb lists one entry per CDR3 protein and no DNA. The specimen's table records around 280,000 distinct CDR3 sequences. The germline V gene has CDR1 SGHKS and CDR2 YYEKEE (reference sequence). The CDR3 spans 14 residues. J is TRBJ2-2 and V is TRBV5-5; as DNA is missing, the TRBD2 call by TCRdb cannot be tested. This receptor was identified in a young man in good health. Material: blood T cells: a sorted CD56 or NKG2C T cell subset, CD4+ or CD8+ T cells, or bulk PBMC T cells (not recorded which). CDR3 amino acids: CASSYAEGTGELFF.